One sample yielded the 25 T cell receptor beta chains listed below, sequenced in a study of blood T cell repertoires in COVID-19. This table comes from immunoSEQ multiplex PCR, and its TCRdb copy is limited to in-frame clones, with some not included. The sample holds about 43,000 clones, about 85% seen once. The specimen was peripheral blood. The receptors derive from a woman of 80 years or more with active COVID-19.

The chain employs TRBV24-1 and TRBJ2-3, with TRBD2 matching over 13 bases. CDR1 and CDR2 from the germline V gene are KGHDR and SFDVKD. This CDR3 contains 15 residues. With 9 bases clipped from V and 5 bases from J, the junction kept 7 bases outside the gene matches. The CDR3 spells CATRTSGGAGDTQYF. The CDR3 DNA follows: TGTGCCACCCGGACTAGCGGGGGAGCGGGAGATACGCAGTATTTT.

The chain links TRBV4-3 to TRBJ1-4; D gene ambiguous. This CDR3 spans 15 amino acids. V was shortened by 5 bases and J by 0 bases, with 10 bases between the two germline ends. Germline values: CDR1 LGHNA, CDR2 YSLEER. This chain's CDR3 is CASSALQTTNEKLFF. The CDR3 DNA is TGCGCCAGCAGCGCCCTACAGACAACTAATGAAAAACTGTTTTTT.

J is TRBJ2-3 and V is TRBV4-3, with D tentatively TRBD2 (6 bases). The CDR3 extends over 14 amino acids. The V end was cut by 0 bases, the J end by 8 bases, with 12 bases between. Germline V gene lookup returns CDR1 LGHNA and CDR2 YSLEER. CDR3 amino acids: CASSQDPGLSTQYF. CDR3 in DNA: TGCGCCAGCAGCCAAGACCCTGGACTATCTACGCAGTATTTT.

V is TRBV6-2 or TRBV6-3 and J is TRBJ1-1; the D is unclear. The germline V and J ends were trimmed by 0 bases and 4 bases, with 12 bases remaining between them. The CDR3 loop spans 15 amino acids. Germline V CDR1 and CDR2: MNHEY, SVGEGT. The CDR3 nucleotides read TGTGCCAGCAGTTACTCGGCAGGTCTGACCACTGAAGCTTTCTTT. This encodes CASSYSAGLTTEAFF.

The rearrangement joins TRBV5-4 to TRBJ1-4, with 9 bases identical to TRBD1. The J segment lost 4 bases and the V segment lost 0 bases, leaving 10 bases of the junction unmatched. Germline assignment: CDR1 SGHNT and CDR2 YYREEE (reference sequence). The CDR3 consists of 18 residues. The CDR3 nucleotides read TGTGCCAGCAGCTTGGAGGGACAGGGAAGGGCGATTAATGAAAAACTGTTTTTT. Its translation: CASSLEGQGRAINEKLFF. The variable domain in full, with the rest retrieved from reference TRBV5-4 and TRBJ1-4, is ETGVTQSPTHLIKTRGQQVTLRCSSQSGHNTVSWYQQALGQGPQFIFQYYREEENGRGNFPPRFSGLQFPNYSSELNVNALELDDSALYLCASSLEGQGRAINEKLFFGSGTQLSVL.

The rearrangement links TRBV5-1 to TRBJ2-2; a weak D match, TRBD1 (6 bases). There are 16 residues in the CDR3. Germline lookup yields CDR1 SGHRS and CDR2 YFSETQ. Trimming cost V 3 bases and J 1 base, with 13 bases left between them. Written as DNA, the CDR3 is TGCGCCAGCAGCTATACAGGGATAGGGAACACCGGGGAGCTGTTTTTT. It yields the protein CASSYTGIGNTGELFF.

The rearrangement joins TRBV28 to TRBJ2-1; TRBD1 matches at 11 bases. The CDR3 contains 16 residues. Germline CDR1 and CDR2: MDHEN and SYDVKM. The J segment lost 4 bases and the V segment lost 7 bases, leaving 9 bases of the junction unmatched. CDR3 nucleotides: TGTGCCAGCACCCTCACCGGGACAGGGGGGTACAATGAGCAGTTCTTC. Its protein product is CASTLTGTGGYNEQFF. The entire variable domain, with the rest obtained from reference TRBV28 and TRBJ2-1, is as follows: DVKVTQSSRYLVKRTGEKVFLECVQDMDHENMFWYRQDPGLGLRLIYFSYDVKMKEKGDIPEGYSVSREKKERFSLILESASTNQTSMYLCASTLTGTGGYNEQFFGPGTRLTVL.

This clone was counted once. J is TRBJ2-7 and V is TRBV6-1; 7 nucleotides match TRBD1. Germline lookup yields CDR1 MNHNS and CDR2 SASEGT. The J segment lost 2 bases and the V segment lost 1 base, leaving 5 bases of the junction unmatched. This CDR3 has 15 amino acids. DNA for the CDR3: TGTGCCAGCAGTGAAGGGCAGGGGGTAACCTACGAGCAGTACTTC. Amino acid sequence: CASSEGQGVTYEQYF.

The V gene is TRBV6-2 or TRBV6-3, the J gene TRBJ1-2, with D unresolved. Germline V gives CDR1 MNHEY, CDR2 SVGEGT. This CDR3 spans 13 amino acids. V was trimmed by 5 bases and J by 2 bases, leaving 9 bases between them. The CDR3 loop is CASSVTENYGYTF. Written as DNA, the CDR3 is TGTGCCAGCAGTGTGACGGAGAACTATGGCTACACCTTC.

V usage is TRBV28 and J usage is TRBJ1-1; D gene ambiguous. Trimming took 5 bases from V and 3 from J, leaving 13 bases between them. Germline values: CDR1 MDHEN, CDR2 SYDVKM. The CDR3 spans 14 residues. This chain's CDR3 is CASSPYSTYTEAFF. In nucleotides, the CDR3 is TGTGCCAGCAGTCCTTACTCGACTTACACTGAAGCTTTCTTT. Using reference TRBV28 and TRBJ1-1 for the parts outside the CDR3, the full variable domain is DVKVTQSSRYLVKRTGEKVFLECVQDMDHENMFWYRQDPGLGLRLIYFSYDVKMKEKGDIPEGYSVSREKKERFSLILESASTNQTSMYLCASSPYSTYTEAFFGQGTRLTVV.

J is TRBJ1-6 and V is TRBV5-1; TRBD1 is a possible D gene (5 bases). CDR1 and CDR2 from the germline V gene are SGHRS and YFSETQ. V was pared by 1 base and J by 9 bases, with 11 bases between. The CDR3 consists of 14 residues. CDR3 protein: CASSLHDRSSPLHF. The CDR3 DNA reads as TGCGCCAGCAGCTTGCATGACAGAAGTTCACCCCTCCACTTT.

V and J are TRBV27 and TRBJ1-2; 7 bases are a match to TRBD1. Germline CDR1 reads MNHEY; CDR2 reads SMNVEV (reference sequence). The CDR3 is 14 residues long. J lost 1 base, V lost 6 bases, and 5 bases had no gene match. CDR3 DNA: TGTGCCAGCAGCACAGGGGTGGGTAACTATGGCTACACCTTC. Translating it yields CASSTGVGNYGYTF.

The rearrangement joins TRBV15 to TRBJ1-2, with TRBD1 identical over 8 bases. This CDR3 has 15 amino acids. Per germline, CDR1 LNHNV and CDR2 YYDKDF (reference sequence). With V trimmed by 5 bases and J by 9 bases, 14 bases remained unmatched. In DNA form, the CDR3 reads TGTGCCACCAGCGGACGGACAGGGCGATCTCCAAGCTACACCTTC. This translates into CATSGRTGRSPSYTF. Filled out from reference TRBV15 and TRBJ1-2, the complete variable domain reads DAMVIQNPRYQVTQFGKPVTLSCSQTLNHNVMYWYQQKSSQAPKLLFHYYDKDFNNEADTPDNFQSRRPNTSFCFLDIRSPGLGDTAMYLCATSGRTGRSPSYTFGSGTRLTVV.

The sample holds one count of this clone. V is TRBV6-2 or TRBV6-3 and J is TRBJ1-5; perhaps TRBD1 as D (6 bases). The CDR3 contains 15 residues. Germline-derived CDR1 and CDR2 are MNHEY and SVGEGT. The V end lost 6 bases, the J end lost 4 bases, and 16 bases lay between the germline ends. CDR3: CASSSRGQLNQPQHF. The DNA of the CDR3 is TGTGCCAGCAGCTCGAGAGGACAGCTGAATCAGCCCCAGCATTTT.

Written as DNA, the CDR3 is TGTGCCAGCAGCCAAGAACCCCGGACAGGGGTTAATTCACCCCTCCACTTT. It yields the protein CASSQEPRTGVNSPLHF. This chain uses TRBV14 with TRBJ1-6; TRBD1 aligns across 9 bases. The CDR3 length is 17 residues. In germline, CDR1 is SGHDN, CDR2 FVKESK. With V trimmed by 0 bases and J by 6 bases, 6 bases remained unmatched.

The gene calls are TRBV7-2 and TRBJ1-1; no reliable D call. V lost 3 bases, J lost 0 bases, and 11 bases lay in between. CDR3 size: 15 residues. In germline, CDR1 is SGHTA, CDR2 FQGNSA. The CDR3 sequence is CASSLAQSMNTEAFF. In nucleotides, the CDR3 is TGTGCCAGCAGCTTGGCACAGAGTATGAACACTGAAGCTTTCTTT.

The genes are TRBV2 and TRBJ2-1; D is possibly TRBD2 (5 bases). This CDR3 has 15 residues. Per the germline V gene, CDR1 is SNHLY and CDR2 is FYNNEI. Trimming removed 1 base at V and 9 bases at J, with 16 bases between. The CDR3 spells CASSEVTIPTSEQFF. CDR3 nucleotide sequence: TGTGCCAGCAGTGAAGTCACTATTCCCACTAGTGAGCAGTTCTTC.

The rearrangement joins TRBV6-2 or TRBV6-3 to TRBJ1-5; D is ambiguous. Trimming shortened V by 4 bases and J by 7 bases, and 17 bases separated the two germline ends. CDR1 is MNHEY, CDR2 SVGEGT, per germline. There are 15 residues in the CDR3. CDR3 sequence reads: CASSLMGSLAQPQHF. CDR3 in DNA: TGTGCCAGCAGTTTAATGGGGAGTCTGGCCCAGCCCCAGCATTTT.

The chain couples TRBV5-1 to TRBJ2-2; 7 bases are a match to TRBD1. There are 16 residues in the CDR3. V shed 1 base and J 2 bases; nucleotides not matched to a gene: 5. Germline loops: CDR1 SGHRS, CDR2 YFSETQ. The CDR3 loop reads CASSLTGTDNTGELFF. CDR3 nucleotide sequence: TGCGCCAGCAGCTTGACCGGGACAGATAACACCGGGGAGCTGTTTTTT.

V and J are TRBV5-4 and TRBJ2-3; no firm D call. Trimming pared 4 bases from V and 2 bases from J, leaving 11 bases between. The germline gives CDR1 SGHNT, CDR2 YYREEE (reference sequence). This CDR3 region has 14 residues. The CDR3 coding sequence is TGTGCCAGCAGCCCGACAACTTACACAGATACGCAGTATTTT. Its protein is CASSPTTYTDTQYF.

J is TRBJ1-2 and V is TRBV27; D ambiguous. This CDR3 has 12 residues. Trimming pared 2 bases from V and 6 bases from J, leaving 7 bases between. Germline lookup yields CDR1 MNHEY and CDR2 SMNVEV (reference sequence). In nucleotides, the CDR3 is TGTGCCAGCAGTTTAGCCGGGGATGGCTACACCTTC. The encoded protein is CASSLAGDGYTF.

The chain carries TRBV10-2 and TRBJ1-2, with D possibly being TRBD1 (6 bases). The V gene lost 8 bases and the J gene lost 6 bases, with 16 bases spanning the gap. The germline CDR1 and CDR2 sequences are WSHSY and SAAADI. CDR3 length: 13 residues. CDR3 region: CASLQGQGHGYTF. DNA of the CDR3: TGCGCCAGCCTCCAGGGGCAGGGTCATGGCTACACCTTC.

This clone has a handful of counts. This rearrangement joins TRBV7-9 to TRBJ1-1; 7 positions agree with TRBD1. Losses at the gene ends were 5 bases for V and 6 bases for J; bases not matched to a gene: 9. CDR1 SEHNR and CDR2 FQNEAQ come from the germline V gene (reference sequence). This CDR3 has 14 amino acids. The DNA of the CDR3 is TGTGCCAGCAGCAACCCGGGCCAGGGGGCTGAAGCTTTCTTT. Amino acids: CASSNPGQGAEAFF.

The chain is built from TRBV6-5 and TRBJ2-7, with 10 bases aligning to TRBD1. V was pared by 5 bases and J by 6 bases, with 7 bases of the junction left unmatched. Germline-derived CDR1 and CDR2 are MNHEY and SVGAGI. The CDR3 consists of 14 residues. This CDR3 reads CASSPDRGLLEQYF. In nucleotides, the CDR3 is TGTGCCAGCAGTCCTGACAGGGGGCTGCTCGAGCAGTACTTC.

The chain couples TRBV6-6 to TRBJ2-7, with D possibly matching TRBD1 (5 bases). CDR3 length: 15 amino acids. CDR1 is MNHNY, CDR2 SVGAGI, per germline (reference sequence). V was shortened by 7 bases and J by 5 bases, with 21 bases between the two germline ends. In nucleotides, the CDR3 is TGTGCCAGCATCCCTAGGGGCAGGGAAGGCCACGAGCAGTACTTC. Its translation: CASIPRGREGHEQYF.